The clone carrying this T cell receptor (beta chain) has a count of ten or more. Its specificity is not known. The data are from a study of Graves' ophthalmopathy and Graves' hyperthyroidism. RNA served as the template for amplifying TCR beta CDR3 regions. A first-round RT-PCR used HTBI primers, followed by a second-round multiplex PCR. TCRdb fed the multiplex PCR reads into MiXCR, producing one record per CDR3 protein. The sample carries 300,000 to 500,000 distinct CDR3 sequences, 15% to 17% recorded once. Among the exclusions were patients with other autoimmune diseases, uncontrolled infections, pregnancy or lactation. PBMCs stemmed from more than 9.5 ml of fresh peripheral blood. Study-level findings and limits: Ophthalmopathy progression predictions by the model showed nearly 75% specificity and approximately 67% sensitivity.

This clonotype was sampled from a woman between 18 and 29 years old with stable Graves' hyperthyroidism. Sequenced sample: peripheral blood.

The CDR3 loop reads CASSQTLTGSYGYTF. CDR3 DNA: TGTGCCAGCAGTCAAACCTTGACAGGTTCCTATGGCTACACCTTC. This chain links TRBV27 with TRBJ1-2; D possibly corresponds to TRBD1 (6 bases). Germline loops: CDR1 MNHEY, CDR2 SMNVEV (reference sequence). Trimming left V 5 bases short and J 4 bases short, with 17 bases between. This CDR3 contains 15 residues.